The clone carrying this T cell receptor beta chain was found once. Trimming stripped 0 bases from V and 2 bases from J, with 14 bases between. Looked up from germline, CDR1 is SGDLS and CDR2 is YYNGEE. The CDR3 totals 16 residues. Sequenced by immunoSEQ multiplex PCR; TCRdb stores in-frame clones only, minus some. The table lists tens of thousands of clones, 75% to 90% of them singletons. The data originate from a study of OX40 agonist ivuxolimab in advanced cancers. The clonotype was recovered from an adult with an advanced solid tumor such as melanoma, head and neck, liver or kidney cancer. V and J are TRBV9 and TRBJ1-2; tentatively, D is TRBD1 (6 bases). Sequences were derived from CD4+ or CD8+ T cells sorted from blood, sampled in a trial of the OX40 agonist ivuxolimab. The CDR3 coding sequence is TGTGCCAGCAGCGTAGATCTACAGGGACTAAACTATGGCTACACCTTC. Amino acids: CASSVDLQGLNYGYTF. Full variable domain (remainder filled in from reference TRBV9 and TRBJ1-2): DSGVTQTPKHLITATGQRVTLRCSPRSGDLSVYWYQQSLDQGLQFLIQYYNGEERAKGNILERFSAQQFPDLHSELNLSSLELGDSALYFCASSVDLQGLNYGYTFGSGTRLTVV.